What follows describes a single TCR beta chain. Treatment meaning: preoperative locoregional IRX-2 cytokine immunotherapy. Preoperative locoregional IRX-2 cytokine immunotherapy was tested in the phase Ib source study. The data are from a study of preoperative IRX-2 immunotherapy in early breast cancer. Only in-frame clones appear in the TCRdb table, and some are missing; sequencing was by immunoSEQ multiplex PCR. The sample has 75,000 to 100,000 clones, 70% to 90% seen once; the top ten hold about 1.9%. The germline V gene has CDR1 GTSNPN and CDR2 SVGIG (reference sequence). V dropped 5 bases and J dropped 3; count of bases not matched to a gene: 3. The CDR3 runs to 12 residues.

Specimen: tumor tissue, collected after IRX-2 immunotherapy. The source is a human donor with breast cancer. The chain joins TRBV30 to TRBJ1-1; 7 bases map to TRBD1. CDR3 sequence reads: CAWSQGYTEAFF. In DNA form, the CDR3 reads TGTGCCTGGTCACAGGGGTACACTGAAGCTTTCTTT.